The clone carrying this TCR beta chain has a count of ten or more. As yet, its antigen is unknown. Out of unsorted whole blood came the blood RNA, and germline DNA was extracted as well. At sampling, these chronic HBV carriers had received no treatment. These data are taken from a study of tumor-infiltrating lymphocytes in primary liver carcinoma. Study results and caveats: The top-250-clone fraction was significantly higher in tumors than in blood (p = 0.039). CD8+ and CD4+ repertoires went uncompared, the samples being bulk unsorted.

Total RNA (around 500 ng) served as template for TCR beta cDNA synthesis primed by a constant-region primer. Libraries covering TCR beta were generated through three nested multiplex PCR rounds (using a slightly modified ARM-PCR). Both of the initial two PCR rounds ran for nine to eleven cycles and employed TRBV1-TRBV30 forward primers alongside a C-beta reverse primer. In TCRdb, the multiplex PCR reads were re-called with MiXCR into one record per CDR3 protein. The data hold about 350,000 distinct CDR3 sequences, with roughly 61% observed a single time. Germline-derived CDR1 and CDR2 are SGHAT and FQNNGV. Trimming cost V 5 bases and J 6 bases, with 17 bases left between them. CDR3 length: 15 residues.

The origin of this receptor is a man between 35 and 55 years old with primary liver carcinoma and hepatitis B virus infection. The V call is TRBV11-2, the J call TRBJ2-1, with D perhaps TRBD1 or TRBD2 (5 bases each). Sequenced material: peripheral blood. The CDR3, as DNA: TGTGCCAGCAGCCCAGGTGGGGGAGCCGGCAATGAGCAGTTCTTC. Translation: CASSPGGGAGNEQFF. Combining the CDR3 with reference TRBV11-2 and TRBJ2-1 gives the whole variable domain EAGVAQSPRYKIIEKRQSVAFWCNPISGHATLYWYQQILGQGPKLLIQFQNNGVVDDSQLPKDRFSAERLKGVDSTLKIQPAKLEDSAVYLCASSPGGGAGNEQFFGPGTRLTVL.